The 26 T cell receptor beta chains listed next were all sequenced from one sample in a study of cytomegalovirus exposure and HLA in healthy donors. PCR used 60 Vbeta primers and 13 Jbeta primers. The repertoire was sequenced with immunoSEQ multiplex PCR; TCRdb's copy has only in-frame clones and lacks some. The sample carries more than 90,000 clones, nearly 80% recorded once. Sample: PBMCs. Every receptor here comes from a woman aged 40 to 55 in good health and CMV-seronegative.

This sequence joins TRBV6-6 and TRBJ2-2; D is ambiguous. V gave up 5 bases and J gave up 9 bases, with 7 bases separating them. Looked up from germline, CDR1 is MNHNY and CDR2 is SVGAGI (reference sequence). The CDR3 extends over 11 amino acids. In DNA form, the CDR3 reads TGTGCCAGCAGTCCACTGCGGGAGCTGTTTTTT. Its protein is CASSPLRELFF.

The chain has TRBV28 and TRBJ1-1; D is perhaps TRBD1 (5 bases). CDR3 length: 13 residues. V lost 8 bases to trimming and J lost 4 bases, with 14 bases between them. Germline CDR1 MDHEN, CDR2 SYDVKM. CDR3 bases: TGTGCCAGCGGCAGGGTATCGGGCACTGAAGCTTTCTTT. Its protein product is CASGRVSGTEAFF. The full variable domain, its missing parts supplied by reference TRBV28 and TRBJ1-1, is DVKVTQSSRYLVKRTGEKVFLECVQDMDHENMFWYRQDPGLGLRLIYFSYDVKMKEKGDIPEGYSVSREKKERFSLILESASTNQTSMYLCASGRVSGTEAFFGQGTRLTVV.

V usage is TRBV7-2 and J usage is TRBJ2-7, with a weak D call TRBD2 (6 bases). Per the germline V gene, CDR1 is SGHTA and CDR2 is FQGNSA. V shed 4 bases and J shed 9 bases, with 16 bases lying between them. This CDR3 region has 13 residues. CDR3 region: CASSSGLGERQYF. DNA of the CDR3: TGTGCCAGCAGCTCGGGACTGGGGGAACGGCAGTACTTC.

This sequence joins TRBV5-1 and TRBJ1-2; D unclear. This CDR3 region has 17 residues. Germline V lookup: CDR1 SGHRS, CDR2 YFSETQ. Trimming shortened V by 1 base and J by 3 bases, and 19 bases separated the two germline ends. CDR3 DNA sequence: TGCGCCAGCAGCTTGAATGCCAGGTTGGCGACGGACTATGGCTACACCTTC. It codes for CASSLNARLATDYGYTF.

The gene calls are TRBV28 and TRBJ2-5; D may be TRBD2 (5 bases). CDR1 is MDHEN, CDR2 SYDVKM, per germline. The V end was cut by 7 bases, the J end by 1 base, with 10 bases between. The CDR3 spans 13 residues. The CDR3 bases are TGTGCCAGCACCGCGGGTCTCCAAGAGACCCAGTACTTC. It translates to CASTAGLQETQYF.

This clone was seen just once. V and J are TRBV5-4 and TRBJ2-2; possibly TRBD1 for D (6 bases). V was cut by 3 bases and J by 5 bases, with 17 bases left in between. The germline gives CDR1 SGHNT, CDR2 YYREEE (reference sequence). CDR3 length: 16 residues. CDR3 coding DNA: TGTGCCAGCAGCTCGCACGGTGGGGGCCTAACCGGGGAGCTGTTTTTT. It specifies CASSSHGGGLTGELFF.

The chain has TRBV9 and TRBJ1-3; perhaps TRBD1 as D (5 bases). This CDR3 spans 18 amino acids. Trimming removed 0 bases from V and 2 bases from J, with 18 bases in between. The V gene's germline CDR1 is SGDLS and CDR2 YYNGEE. For the CDR3, the DNA is TGTGCCAGCAGCGTAGGGACACTACTTCTCCGCCCTGGAAACACCATATATTTT. The encoded protein is CASSVGTLLLRPGNTIYF.

The V gene is TRBV19, the J gene TRBJ2-2, with a weak D call TRBD2 (5 bases). Germline CDR1 and CDR2: LNHDA and SQIVND (reference sequence). The CDR3 loop spans 20 amino acids. V was clipped by 8 bases and J by 1 base, with 29 bases between them. The CDR3 reads CASGRGRAGKTNLNTGELFF. The CDR3 nucleotides are TGTGCCAGTGGGAGAGGAAGGGCAGGCAAAACGAATTTGAACACCGGGGAGCTGTTTTTT.

The chain links TRBV11-2 to TRBJ2-5; 7 nucleotides line up with TRBD2. CDR3 length equals 16 residues. CDR1 and CDR2 from the germline V gene are SGHAT and FQNNGV. Trimming took 1 base from V and 2 from J; bases not matched to a gene: 7. DNA for the CDR3: TGTGCCAGCAGCTTAGGAGTAGCGGGTAAACAAGAGACCCAGTACTTC. Amino acids: CASSLGVAGKQETQYF.

The CDR3 region has the DNA TGTGCCAGCAGCTCACGGACTAGCGGGAGTATAAGGAACAATGAGCAGTTCTTC. This gives the protein CASSSRTSGSIRNNEQFF. The V and J genes are TRBV5-4 and TRBJ2-1, with TRBD2 matching over 13 bases. The trim removed 3 bases at V and 5 bases at J, leaving 11 bases unmatched. Germline assignment: CDR1 SGHNT and CDR2 YYREEE (reference sequence). This CDR3 is built from 18 residues. The variable domain in full, completed from reference TRBV5-4 and TRBJ2-1, reads ETGVTQSPTHLIKTRGQQVTLRCSSQSGHNTVSWYQQALGQGPQFIFQYYREEENGRGNFPPRFSGLQFPNYSSELNVNALELDDSALYLCASSSRTSGSIRNNEQFFGPGTRLTVL.

The rearrangement joins TRBV6-1 to TRBJ2-7, with TRBD1 matching 10 bases. Germline lookup yields CDR1 MNHNS and CDR2 SASEGT. The ends lost 4 bases at V and 9 bases at J; junction bases unmatched: 6. The CDR3 has 13 amino acids. The CDR3 protein is CASSAGTGDPQYF. As DNA, the CDR3 is TGTGCCAGCAGTGCCGGGACAGGGGATCCGCAGTACTTC.

This clone has a single count. The chain joins TRBV5-1 to TRBJ2-1, with 8 bases aligning to TRBD2. The CDR3 has 15 amino acids. Germline values: CDR1 SGHRS, CDR2 YFSETQ. V shed 3 bases, J shed 6 bases, and the junction held 8 bases outside the gene matches. The DNA of the CDR3 is TGCGCCAGCAGCTCACCGGGACTAGAGGGCAATGAGCAGTTCTTC. Translation: CASSSPGLEGNEQFF.

The genes are TRBV9 and TRBJ1-4; 7 bases map to TRBD1. CDR3 length: 17 amino acids. V dropped 4 bases and J dropped 4; count of bases not matched to a gene: 13. In germline, CDR1 is SGDLS, CDR2 YYNGEE. CDR3 region: CASSPRRGLSDNEKLFF. The CDR3 DNA sequence: TGTGCCAGCAGCCCCAGGAGGGGGCTTTCGGATAATGAAAAACTGTTTTTT. The entire variable domain, with the rest obtained from reference TRBV9 and TRBJ1-4, is as follows: DSGVTQTPKHLITATGQRVTLRCSPRSGDLSVYWYQQSLDQGLQFLIQYYNGEERAKGNILERFSAQQFPDLHSELNLSSLELGDSALYFCASSPRRGLSDNEKLFFGSGTQLSVL.

The rearrangement uses TRBV2 and TRBJ2-7; D might be TRBD2 (6 bases). With 3 bases removed from V and 6 bases from J, the gap between germline ends came to 15 bases. Germline lookup yields CDR1 SNHLY and CDR2 FYNNEI. CDR3 length: 14 residues. The CDR3 is CASSDLVSRGEQYF. The CDR3 nucleotides read TGTGCCAGCAGTGATTTGGTTTCGCGGGGCGAGCAGTACTTC.

This clone was detected once. V and J are TRBV15 and TRBJ1-2; D might be TRBD1 (5 bases). This CDR3 spans 13 amino acids. V lost 0 bases, J lost 13 bases, and 15 bases lay in between. Germline V gene sequence: CDR1 LNHNV, CDR2 YYDKDF (reference sequence). For the CDR3, the DNA is TGTGCCACCAGCAGAGAGCAGGGATTTCTCGCCACCTTC. Translated: CATSREQGFLATF.

As DNA, the CDR3 is TGTGCCACCAGCAGAGATAGCAGGGCCGTATCCGAGCAGTACTTC. Amino acid sequence: CATSRDSRAVSEQYF. The chain employs TRBV15 and TRBJ2-7; D is possibly TRBD1 (5 bases). The ends were cut back, 0 bases at V and 6 bases at J, with 15 bases in the middle. The germline V gene has CDR1 LNHNV and CDR2 YYDKDF (reference sequence). This CDR3 has 15 amino acids. Full variable domain (outside the CDR3, taken from reference TRBV15 and TRBJ2-7): DAMVIQNPRYQVTQFGKPVTLSCSQTLNHNVMYWYQQKSSQAPKLLFHYYDKDFNNEADTPDNFQSRRPNTSFCFLDIRSPGLGDTAMYLCATSRDSRAVSEQYFGPGTRLTVT.

There are a few counts of this clone. The chain carries TRBV28 and TRBJ1-1; tentative D call: TRBD1 (5 bases). V gave up 6 bases and J gave up 6 bases, with 8 bases separating them. The CDR3 loop spans 11 amino acids. Per germline, CDR1 MDHEN and CDR2 SYDVKM. CDR3: CASSPGSEAFF. CDR3 bases: TGTGCCAGCAGCCCAGGGTCTGAAGCTTTCTTT.

The V call is TRBV25-1, the J call TRBJ2-1; 7 nucleotides agree with TRBD1. There are 15 residues in the CDR3. Unmatched junction bases numbered 7, after V lost 6 bases and J lost 2 bases. Germline lookup yields CDR1 MGHDK and CDR2 SYGVNS. DNA for the CDR3: TGTGCCAGCAGAATGGGGACAGCCGCCTACAATGAGCAGTTCTTC. Amino acids: CASRMGTAAYNEQFF.

The chain couples TRBV28 to TRBJ1-5, with D uncertain. The CDR3 loop spans 12 amino acids. V was cut by 5 bases and J by 6 bases, with 8 bases left in between. The V gene's germline CDR1 is MDHEN and CDR2 SYDVKM. In nucleotides, the CDR3 is TGTGCCAGCAGTCGACTCATTCAGCCCCAGCATTTT. It is translated as CASSRLIQPQHF.

The chain employs TRBV6-5 and TRBJ2-7, with D possibly TRBD1 on 6 matching bases. Germline values: CDR1 MNHEY, CDR2 SVGAGI. The CDR3 is 14 residues long. Deletions cut 4 bases from V and 0 bases from J, with 10 bases between. CDR3 in DNA: TGTGCCAGCAGTTCGACAGGTAGCTCCTACGAGCAGTACTTC. Translating it yields CASSSTGSSYEQYF.

The rearrangement uses TRBV10-3 and TRBJ1-5, with D perhaps TRBD1 (5 bases). The CDR3 spans 15 residues. Germline-derived CDR1 and CDR2 are ENHRY and SYGVKD. The V end was cut by 6 bases, the J end by 2 bases, with 14 bases between. The CDR3 nucleotides read TGTGCCATCAGCCCCGGGGGGGTAGGCAATCAGCCCCAGCATTTT. Protein sequence: CAISPGGVGNQPQHF.

This chain uses TRBV6-1 with TRBJ1-2, with 7 bases that match TRBD1. With 5 bases clipped from V and 1 base from J, the junction kept 4 bases outside the gene matches. The CDR3 contains 14 residues. Germline CDR1 and CDR2: MNHNS and SASEGT. The CDR3 loop reads CASSLDRLNYGYTF. The CDR3 coding sequence is TGTGCCAGCAGTCTGGACAGGCTTAACTATGGCTACACCTTC.

J is TRBJ2-7 and V is TRBV20-1; D not certain. With 5 bases removed from V and 7 bases from J, the gap between germline ends came to 9 bases. This CDR3 is 10 amino acids long. Germline V gene sequence: CDR1 DFQATT, CDR2 SNEGSKA (reference sequence). The CDR3 loop reads CSAGPLEQYF. CDR3 in DNA: TGCAGTGCTGGCCCGTTGGAGCAGTACTTC.

The chain combines TRBV9 with TRBJ2-7; TRBD2 aligns across 8 bases. This CDR3 has 16 amino acids. Trimming at V came to 4 bases and at J to 3 bases, leaving 12 bases not matched to a gene. From germline, CDR1 is SGDLS and CDR2 YYNGEE. CDR3: CASSPRTGTRNYEQYF. The DNA of the CDR3 is TGTGCCAGCAGCCCTCGCACCGGGACTAGAAACTACGAGCAGTACTTC. Full variable domain (outside the CDR3, taken from reference TRBV9 and TRBJ2-7): DSGVTQTPKHLITATGQRVTLRCSPRSGDLSVYWYQQSLDQGLQFLIQYYNGEERAKGNILERFSAQQFPDLHSELNLSSLELGDSALYFCASSPRTGTRNYEQYFGPGTRLTVT.

This clone was counted many times. V usage is TRBV11-1 and J usage is TRBJ1-2; a possible D gene is TRBD1 (6 bases). CDR1 and CDR2 from the germline V gene are SGHAT and FQDESV (reference sequence). The CDR3 consists of 15 residues. V was clipped by 5 bases and J by 6 bases, with 19 bases between them. CDR3: CASSPQGTFDHGYTF. In DNA, the CDR3 is TGTGCCAGCAGCCCTCAGGGGACATTCGACCATGGCTACACCTTC.

The chain combines TRBV9 with TRBJ1-3; 7 bases align to TRBD1. Germline V gives CDR1 SGDLS, CDR2 YYNGEE. The length of the CDR3 is 16 residues. The V segment lost 2 bases and the J segment 8 bases; nucleotides outside the gene matches: 13. The CDR3 nucleotides read TGTGCCAGCAGCGTGGGGGACAGACGCGGGTCTGACACCATATATTTT. Translated, it gives CASSVGDRRGSDTIYF.